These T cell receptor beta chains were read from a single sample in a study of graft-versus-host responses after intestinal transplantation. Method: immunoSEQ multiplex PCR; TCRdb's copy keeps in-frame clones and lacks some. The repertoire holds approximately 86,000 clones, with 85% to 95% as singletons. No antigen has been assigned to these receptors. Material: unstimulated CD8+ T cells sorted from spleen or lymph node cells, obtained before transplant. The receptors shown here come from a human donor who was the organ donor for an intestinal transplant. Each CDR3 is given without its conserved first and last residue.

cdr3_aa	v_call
ASSQGLAGGTQETQY	TRBV4-1
ASSVRLAGKETQY	TRBV19
ASSQAGGPSYNEQF	TRBV4-2
ATKLKGQSPNYGYT	TRBV2
ASSPFRDRGRNEQF	TRBV7-6
ASSPDSSGANVLT	TRBV19
ASSIERTGTYGYT	TRBV19
ASSSSGHPTLSYEQY	TRBV7-2
ASSDRWEQY	TRBV2
ASSQGDRESGEQY	TRBV4-1
ASSLGTGPHNEQF	TRBV27
ASSPFWSGDAYEQY	TRBV7-9
ASSFETGTYEQY	TRBV7-2
ASSSDSYEQY	TRBV27
ASSSPGRPPYEQY	TRBV5-6
ASSQESLTSGAYEQY	TRBV4-2
ASSQAPAGTYEQY	TRBV4-3
ASRSAGGTYGYT	TRBV27
ASSPDLPYPRDSANTGELF	TRBV4-1
ASNLLQGTGANVLT	TRBV19
ASSSLIQETQY	TRBV27
ASSLGTSDGYYNEQF	TRBV7-6
ASSKNPNDRDSPSYEQY	TRBV28
ASSLFGTGYGYT	TRBV4-3
ASSYTMTGGNYEQY	TRBV6-5
ASSLMQAGELF	TRBV27
ASSQELNTGELF	TRBV4-3
ASSNFAAFNQPQH	TRBV19
ASSLGGVGYT	TRBV7-2